This T cell receptor (beta chain) was identified during a study of response to subunit inactivated influenza vaccine. This clonotype has a handful of counts. Its target is not known. Study-wide results and limits: Only a handful of new T cells, the authors suggested, are recruited with each seasonal influenza vaccination.

Germline V gene sequence: CDR1 ENHRY, CDR2 SYGVKD. This CDR3 is built from 15 residues. The ends were cut back, 6 bases at V and 6 bases at J, with 17 bases in the middle. Each CDR3 protein gets one entry after TCRdb re-called the RT-PCR reads with MiXCR. This repertoire shows over 450,000 distinct CDR3 sequences, under 15% found once; its top ten account for roughly 14%. This chain joins TRBV10-3 and TRBJ2-2; D may be TRBD1 or TRBD2 (7 bases each). The clonotype was recovered from a man in his fifties or sixties who received an inactivated influenza vaccine. The source was PBMCs from blood, collected roughly 48 days after vaccination. The CDR3 is CAISPQGGSPGELFF. The CDR3 nucleotides read TGTGCCATCAGCCCCCAGGGGGGGTCTCCCGGGGAGCTGTTTTTT.